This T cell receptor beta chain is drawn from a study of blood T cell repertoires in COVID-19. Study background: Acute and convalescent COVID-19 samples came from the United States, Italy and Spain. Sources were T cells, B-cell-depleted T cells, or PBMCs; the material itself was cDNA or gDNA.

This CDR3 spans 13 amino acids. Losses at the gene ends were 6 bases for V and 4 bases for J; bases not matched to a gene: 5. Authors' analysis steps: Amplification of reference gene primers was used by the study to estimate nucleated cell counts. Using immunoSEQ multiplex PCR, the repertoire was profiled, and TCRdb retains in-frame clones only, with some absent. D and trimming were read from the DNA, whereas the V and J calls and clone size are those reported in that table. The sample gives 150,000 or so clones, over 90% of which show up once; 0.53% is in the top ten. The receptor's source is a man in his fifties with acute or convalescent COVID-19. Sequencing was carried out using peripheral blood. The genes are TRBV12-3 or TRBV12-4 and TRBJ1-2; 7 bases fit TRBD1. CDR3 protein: CASSAGQIYGYTF. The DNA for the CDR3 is TGTGCCAGCAGCGCGGGACAGATCTATGGCTACACCTTC.